The source of this TCR beta chain is a study of T cells in Graves' hyperthyroidism and ophthalmopathy. There are many counts of this clonotype. The germline V gene has CDR1 MGHDK and CDR2 SYGVNS. V was cut by 3 bases and J by 4 bases, with 27 bases left in between. This CDR3 comprises 19 residues. TCR beta CDR3 regions were amplified from RNA transcripts. HTBI primers were used for first-round RT-PCR of the TCR CDR3. TCRdb recomputed calls from the multiplex PCR reads with MiXCR, one row per CDR3 protein. The data hold 220,000 or so distinct CDR3 sequences, with less than 20% observed a single time. The sequencing sample was made of blood. The chain has TRBV25-1 and TRBJ2-5; possibly TRBD2 for D (5 bases). This TCR was sampled from a woman in her late teens or twenties with Graves' ophthalmopathy. CDR3 sequence (DNA): TGTGCCAGCAGTGAGTGTTTGAACTTGGAGTGGGAGCGAGGAGAGACCCAGTACTTC. Protein: CASSECLNLEWERGETQYF.